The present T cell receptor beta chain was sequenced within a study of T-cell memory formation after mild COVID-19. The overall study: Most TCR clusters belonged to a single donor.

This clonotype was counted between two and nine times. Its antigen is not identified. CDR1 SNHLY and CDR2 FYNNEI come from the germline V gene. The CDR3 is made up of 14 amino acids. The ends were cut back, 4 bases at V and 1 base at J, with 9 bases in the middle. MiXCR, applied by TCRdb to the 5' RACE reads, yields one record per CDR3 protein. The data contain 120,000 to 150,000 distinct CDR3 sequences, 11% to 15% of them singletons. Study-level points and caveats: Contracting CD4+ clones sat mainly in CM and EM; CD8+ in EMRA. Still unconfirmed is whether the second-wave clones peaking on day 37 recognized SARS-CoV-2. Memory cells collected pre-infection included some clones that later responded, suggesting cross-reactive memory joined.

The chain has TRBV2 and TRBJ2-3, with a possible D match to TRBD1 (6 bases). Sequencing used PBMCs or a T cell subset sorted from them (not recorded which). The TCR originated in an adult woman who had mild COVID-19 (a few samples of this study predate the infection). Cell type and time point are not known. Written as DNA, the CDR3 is TGTGCCAGCAGTGCCCGGACAGGCACAGATACGCAGTATTTT. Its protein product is CASSARTGTDTQYF.